The clone carrying this TCR beta chain appeared a single time. Its target is unknown. The CDR3 extends over 17 amino acids. Trimming left V 4 bases short and J 2 bases short, with 19 bases between. CDR1 is SGDLS and CDR2 is YYNGEE in the germline V gene. These data are taken from a study of T cell responses to AZD1222 COVID-19 vaccine. General study points: Targeting of unmutated variant regions was reportedly seen in nearly half of spike-specific TCRs.

Sequencing used immunoSEQ multiplex PCR; TCRdb keeps in-frame clones, though not all of them. Of around 99,000 clones listed, approximately 90% are singletons. The sequence was collected from an adult in good health. The J gene is TRBJ2-1, the V gene TRBV9; D uncertain. The material sequenced was peripheral blood, taken on day 0 of AZD1222 vaccination. The CDR3 region is CASSPSGATTTYNEQFF. For the CDR3, the DNA is TGTGCCAGCAGCCCCTCAGGCGCCACAACAACCTACAATGAGCAGTTCTTC.